The source of this T cell receptor beta chain is a study of T cells after yellow fever vaccination. Many counts were recorded for this clonotype. Its target is unknown. Study results and limitations: The appearance of a small share of clonotypes in both CD4 and CD8 compartments was observed. Booster samples showed a return of most primary-vaccination clones (roughly 95% CD4, 80% to 90% CD8). The secondary response was weaker, and its peak arrived faster, on day 5 versus 15.

For TCR, cDNA came from 5'RACE template switching, which added a universal primer site and UMIs. Each CDR3 protein is one row after TCRdb ran MiXCR on the 5' RACE reads. The sample has 200,000 to 250,000 distinct CDR3 sequences; approximately 3.3% are singletons. V was trimmed by 3 bases and J by 5 bases, leaving 17 bases between them. The CDR3 runs to 16 residues. Germline V gene lookup returns CDR1 LGHNA and CDR2 YSLEER. This receptor was identified in a man younger than 30 who received the YFV17D yellow fever vaccine. This sample comprised CD4+ T cells sorted from PBMCs, obtained 10 days after the yellow fever booster vaccination. The rearrangement joins TRBV4-3 to TRBJ1-5; no definite D call. The CDR3 region has the DNA TGCGCCAGCAGCCAGTCGGCTTCCCCTGGGGATCAGCCCCAGCATTTT. Residues: CASSQSASPGDQPQHF.